This TCR beta chain was retrieved from a study of blood T cell repertoires in COVID-19. Profiled with immunoSEQ multiplex PCR; TCRdb holds only in-frame clones, not every one. Of around 250,000 clones detected, 91% appear once; the ten largest clones hold 1.2%. J lost 5 bases, V lost 6 bases, and 8 bases had no gene match. CDR1 is LGHNT, CDR2 FRNRAP, per germline. CDR3 length: 14 amino acids. The gene calls are TRBV12-5 and TRBJ2-3, with 7 bases matching TRBD1. Sequenced material: PBMCs or T cells enriched from blood (not recorded which). The sequence derives from a human donor in a cohort exposed to, infected with or recovered from COVID-19 (not recorded which). The donor label of this sample is uncertain. CDR3 coding DNA: TGTGCTAGTGGACCGGGACAGCCGGTAGATACGCAGTATTTT. It specifies CASGPGQPVDTQYF. The full variable domain, rest sourced from reference TRBV12-5 and TRBJ2-3, is DARVTQTPRHKVTEMGQEVTMRCQPILGHNTVFWYRQTMMQGLELLAYFRNRAPLDDSGMPKDRFSAEMPDATLATLKIQPSEPRDSAVYFCASGPGQPVDTQYFGPGTRLTVL.